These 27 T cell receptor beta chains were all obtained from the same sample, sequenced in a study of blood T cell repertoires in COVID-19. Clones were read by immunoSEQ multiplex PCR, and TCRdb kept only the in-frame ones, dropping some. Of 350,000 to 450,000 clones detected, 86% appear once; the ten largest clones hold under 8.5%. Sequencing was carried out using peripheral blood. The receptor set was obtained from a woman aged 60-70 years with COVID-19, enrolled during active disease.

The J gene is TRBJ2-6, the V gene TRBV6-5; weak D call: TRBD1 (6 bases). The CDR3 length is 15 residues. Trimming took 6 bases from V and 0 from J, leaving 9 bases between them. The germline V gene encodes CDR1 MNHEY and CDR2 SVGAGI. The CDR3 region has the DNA TGTGCCAGCAGGGACAGATTCTCTGGGGCCAACGTCCTGACTTTC. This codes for CASRDRFSGANVLTF.

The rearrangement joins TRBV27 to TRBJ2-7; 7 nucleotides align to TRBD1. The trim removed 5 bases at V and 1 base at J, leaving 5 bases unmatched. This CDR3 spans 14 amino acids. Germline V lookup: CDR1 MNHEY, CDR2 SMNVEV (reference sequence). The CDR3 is CASSRTGTSYEQYF. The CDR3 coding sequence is TGTGCCAGCAGTAGGACAGGTACTTCCTACGAGCAGTACTTC.

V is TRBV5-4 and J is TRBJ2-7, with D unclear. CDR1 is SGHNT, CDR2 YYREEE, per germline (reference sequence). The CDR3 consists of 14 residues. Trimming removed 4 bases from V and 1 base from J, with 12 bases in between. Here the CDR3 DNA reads TGTGCCAGCAGCCTGGATGGTACTTCCTACGAGCAGTACTTC. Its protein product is CASSLDGTSYEQYF.

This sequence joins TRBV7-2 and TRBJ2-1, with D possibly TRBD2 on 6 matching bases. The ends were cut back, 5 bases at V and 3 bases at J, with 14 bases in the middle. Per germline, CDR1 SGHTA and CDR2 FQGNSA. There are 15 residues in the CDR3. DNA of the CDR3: TGTGCCAGCAGCCCAGAGCCCGGGGGCTACAATGAGCAGTTCTTC. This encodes CASSPEPGGYNEQFF.

CDR3 loop: CASSPPGRGSSAFF. The CDR3 bases are TGTGCCAGCTCACCGCCGGGACGGGGGTCCTCGGCTTTCTTT. The rearrangement uses TRBV18 and TRBJ1-1; D is perhaps TRBD1 (5 bases). V was cut by 3 bases and J by 11 bases, with 19 bases left in between. CDR1 and CDR2 (germline): KGHSH, LQKENI. The CDR3 contains 14 residues. The whole variable domain, filled in from reference TRBV18 and TRBJ1-1, reads NAGVMQNPRHLVRRRGQEARLRCSPMKGHSHVYWYRQLPEEGLKFMVYLQKENIIDESGMPKERFSAEFPKEGPSILRIQQVVRGDSAAYFCASSPPGRGSSAFFGQGTRLTVV.

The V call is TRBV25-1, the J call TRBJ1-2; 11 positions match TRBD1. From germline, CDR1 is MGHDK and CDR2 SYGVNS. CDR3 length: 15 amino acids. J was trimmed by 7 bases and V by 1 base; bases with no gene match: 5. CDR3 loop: CASSESWTGGSGYTF. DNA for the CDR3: TGTGCCAGCAGTGAATCTTGGACAGGGGGCTCTGGCTACACCTTC.

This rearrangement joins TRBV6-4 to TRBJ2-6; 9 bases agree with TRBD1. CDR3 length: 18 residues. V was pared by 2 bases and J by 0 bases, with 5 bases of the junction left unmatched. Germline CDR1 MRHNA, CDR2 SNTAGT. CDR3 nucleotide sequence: TGTGCCAGCAGTGACGAGGGACAGGGCTTCTCTGGGGCCAACGTCCTGACTTTC. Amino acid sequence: CASSDEGQGFSGANVLTF.

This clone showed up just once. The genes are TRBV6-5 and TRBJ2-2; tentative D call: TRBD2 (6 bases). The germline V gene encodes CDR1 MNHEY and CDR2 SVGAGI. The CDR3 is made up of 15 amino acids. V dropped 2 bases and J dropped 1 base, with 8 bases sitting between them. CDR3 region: CASSYAGLNTGELFF. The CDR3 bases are TGTGCCAGCAGTTACGCGGGACTGAACACCGGGGAGCTGTTTTTT.

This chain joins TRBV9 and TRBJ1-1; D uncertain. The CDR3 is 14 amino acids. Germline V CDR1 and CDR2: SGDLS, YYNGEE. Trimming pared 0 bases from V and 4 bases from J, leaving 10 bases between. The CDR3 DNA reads TGTGCCAGCAGCGTAGAACCTGCCGGCACTGAAGCTTTCTTT. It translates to CASSVEPAGTEAFF.

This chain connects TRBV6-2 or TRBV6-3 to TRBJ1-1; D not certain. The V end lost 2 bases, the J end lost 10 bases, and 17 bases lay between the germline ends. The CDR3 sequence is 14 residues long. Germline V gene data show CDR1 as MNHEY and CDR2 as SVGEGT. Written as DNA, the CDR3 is TGTGCCAGCAGTTACGTCCAGATACGTGAGGGAGCTTTCTTT. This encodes CASSYVQIREGAFF.

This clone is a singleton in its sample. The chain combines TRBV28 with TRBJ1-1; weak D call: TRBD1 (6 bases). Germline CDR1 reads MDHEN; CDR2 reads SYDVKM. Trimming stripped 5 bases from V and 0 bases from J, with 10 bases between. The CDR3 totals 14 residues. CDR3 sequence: CASSTTGLNTEAFF. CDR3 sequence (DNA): TGTGCCAGCAGTACAACAGGGCTGAACACTGAAGCTTTCTTT.

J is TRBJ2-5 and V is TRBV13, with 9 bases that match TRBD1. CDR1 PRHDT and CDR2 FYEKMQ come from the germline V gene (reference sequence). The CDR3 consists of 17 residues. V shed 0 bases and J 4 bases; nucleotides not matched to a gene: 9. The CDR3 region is CASSLGFTGGEGETQYF. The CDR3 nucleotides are TGTGCCAGCAGCTTAGGCTTTACAGGGGGCGAGGGAGAGACCCAGTACTTC.

The CDR3 nucleotides read TGTGCCAGCAGCTTAGGGCCGGGGGTCGCCTACTTC. This sequence encodes CASSLGPGVAYF. The chain employs TRBV13 and TRBJ2-7; possible D gene TRBD2, 6 bases. Germline V gives CDR1 PRHDT, CDR2 FYEKMQ (reference sequence). The CDR3 runs 12 residues. V was clipped by 0 bases and J by 13 bases, with 13 bases between them.

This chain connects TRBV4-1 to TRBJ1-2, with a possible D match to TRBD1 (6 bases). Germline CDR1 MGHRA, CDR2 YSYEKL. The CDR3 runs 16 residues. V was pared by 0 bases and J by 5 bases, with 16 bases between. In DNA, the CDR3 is TGCGCCAGCAGCCAAGACCCGGGGGGGGCTGGGTATGGCTACACCTTC. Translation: CASSQDPGGAGYGYTF.

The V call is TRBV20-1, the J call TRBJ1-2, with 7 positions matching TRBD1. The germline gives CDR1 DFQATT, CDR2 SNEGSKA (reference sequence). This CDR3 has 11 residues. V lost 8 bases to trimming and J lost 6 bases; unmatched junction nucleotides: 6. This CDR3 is CSSFQGDGYTF. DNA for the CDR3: TGCAGTTCATTCCAGGGGGATGGCTACACCTTC.

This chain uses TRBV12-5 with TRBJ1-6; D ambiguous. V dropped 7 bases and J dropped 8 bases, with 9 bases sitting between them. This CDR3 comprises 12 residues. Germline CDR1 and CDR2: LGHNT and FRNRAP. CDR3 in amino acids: CASAGVYSPLHF. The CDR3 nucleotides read TGTGCTAGTGCCGGAGTCTATTCACCCCTCCACTTT. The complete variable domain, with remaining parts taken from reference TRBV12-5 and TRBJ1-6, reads DARVTQTPRHKVTEMGQEVTMRCQPILGHNTVFWYRQTMMQGLELLAYFRNRAPLDDSGMPKDRFSAEMPDATLATLKIQPSEPRDSAVYFCASAGVYSPLHFGNGTRLTVT.

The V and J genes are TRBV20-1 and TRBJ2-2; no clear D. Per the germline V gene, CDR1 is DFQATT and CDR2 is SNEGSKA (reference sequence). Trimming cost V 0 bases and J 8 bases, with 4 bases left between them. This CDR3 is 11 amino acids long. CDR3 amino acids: CSAREHGELFF. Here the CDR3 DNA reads TGCAGTGCTAGAGAACATGGGGAGCTGTTTTTT.

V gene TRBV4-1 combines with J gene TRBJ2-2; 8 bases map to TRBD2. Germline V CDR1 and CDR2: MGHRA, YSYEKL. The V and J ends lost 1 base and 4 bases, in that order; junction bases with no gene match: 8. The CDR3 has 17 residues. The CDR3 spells CASSQVGTRFVTGELFF. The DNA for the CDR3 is TGCGCCAGCAGCCAAGTAGGGACTAGGTTTGTCACCGGGGAGCTGTTTTTT.

The CDR3 DNA sequence: TGTGCCAGCAGTTACTCGAGTCGGGGATACGGCTACACCTTC. Translating it yields CASSYSSRGYGYTF. The V call is TRBV6-5, the J call TRBJ1-2; D is unclear. Trimming removed 0 bases from V and 8 bases from J, with 13 bases in between. The CDR3 sequence is 14 residues long. The germline gives CDR1 MNHEY, CDR2 SVGAGI.

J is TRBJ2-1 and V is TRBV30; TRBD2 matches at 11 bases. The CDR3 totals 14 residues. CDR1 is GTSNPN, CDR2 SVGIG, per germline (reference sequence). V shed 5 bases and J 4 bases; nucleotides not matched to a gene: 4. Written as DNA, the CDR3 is TGTGCCTGGGTTAGCGGGGGGGTGTACAATGAGCAGTTCTTC. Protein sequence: CAWVSGGVYNEQFF.

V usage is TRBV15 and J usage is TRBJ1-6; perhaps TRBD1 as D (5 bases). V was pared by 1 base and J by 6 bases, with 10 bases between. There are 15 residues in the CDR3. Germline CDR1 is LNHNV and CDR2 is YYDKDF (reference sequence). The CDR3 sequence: CATSRAQGSNSPLHF. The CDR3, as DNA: TGTGCCACCAGCAGAGCCCAGGGAAGTAATTCACCCCTCCACTTT.

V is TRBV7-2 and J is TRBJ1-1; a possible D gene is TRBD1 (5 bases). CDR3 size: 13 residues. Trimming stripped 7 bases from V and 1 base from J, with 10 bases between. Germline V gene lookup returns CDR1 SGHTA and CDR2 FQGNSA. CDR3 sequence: CASKRQTNTEAFF. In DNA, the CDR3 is TGTGCCAGCAAAAGACAGACGAACACTGAAGCTTTCTTT.

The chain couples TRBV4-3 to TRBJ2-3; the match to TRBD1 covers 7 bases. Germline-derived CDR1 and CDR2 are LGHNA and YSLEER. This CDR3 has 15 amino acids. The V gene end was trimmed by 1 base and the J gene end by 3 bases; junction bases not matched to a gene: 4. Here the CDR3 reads CASSQVGGETDTQYF. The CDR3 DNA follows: TGCGCCAGCAGCCAAGTAGGGGGCGAGACAGATACGCAGTATTTT.

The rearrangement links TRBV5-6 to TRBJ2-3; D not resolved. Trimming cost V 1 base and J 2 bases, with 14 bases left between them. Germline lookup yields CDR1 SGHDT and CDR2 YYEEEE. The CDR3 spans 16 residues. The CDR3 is CASSLPVRSTTDTQYF. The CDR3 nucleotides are TGTGCCAGCAGCTTGCCGGTGAGGTCTACCACAGATACGCAGTATTTT.

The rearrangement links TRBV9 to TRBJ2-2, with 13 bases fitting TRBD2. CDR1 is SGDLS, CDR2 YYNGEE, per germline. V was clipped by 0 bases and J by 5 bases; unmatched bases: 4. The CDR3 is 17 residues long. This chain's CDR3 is CASSVDPGLAGTGELFF. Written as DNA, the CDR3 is TGTGCCAGCAGCGTAGACCCGGGACTAGCGGGGACCGGGGAGCTGTTTTTT. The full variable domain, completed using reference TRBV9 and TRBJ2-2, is DSGVTQTPKHLITATGQRVTLRCSPRSGDLSVYWYQQSLDQGLQFLIQYYNGEERAKGNILERFSAQQFPDLHSELNLSSLELGDSALYFCASSVDPGLAGTGELFFGEGSRLTVL.

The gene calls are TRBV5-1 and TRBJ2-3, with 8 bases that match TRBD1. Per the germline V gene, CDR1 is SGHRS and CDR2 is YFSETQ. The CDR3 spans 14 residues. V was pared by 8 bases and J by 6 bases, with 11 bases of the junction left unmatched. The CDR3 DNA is TGCGCCAGTACCCCAGGGGGCATTGGGGATACGCAGTATTTT. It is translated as CASTPGGIGDTQYF.

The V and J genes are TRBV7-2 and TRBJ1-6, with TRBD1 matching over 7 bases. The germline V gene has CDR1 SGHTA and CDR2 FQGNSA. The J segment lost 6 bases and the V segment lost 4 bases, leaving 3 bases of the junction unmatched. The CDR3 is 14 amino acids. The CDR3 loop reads CASSWRDSNSPLHF. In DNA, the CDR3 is TGTGCCAGCAGCTGGAGGGACAGTAATTCACCCCTCCACTTT.